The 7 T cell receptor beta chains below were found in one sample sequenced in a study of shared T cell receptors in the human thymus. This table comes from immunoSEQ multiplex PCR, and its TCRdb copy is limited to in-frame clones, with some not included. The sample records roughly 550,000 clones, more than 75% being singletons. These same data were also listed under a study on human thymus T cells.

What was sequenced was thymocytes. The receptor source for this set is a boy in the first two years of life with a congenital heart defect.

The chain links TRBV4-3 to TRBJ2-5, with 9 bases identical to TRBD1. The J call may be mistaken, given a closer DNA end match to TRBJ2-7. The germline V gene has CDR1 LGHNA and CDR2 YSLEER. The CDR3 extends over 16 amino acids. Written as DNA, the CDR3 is TGCGCCAGCAGCCAAGATTCACAGGGGGCTCGGTACGAGCAGTACTTC. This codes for CASSQDSQGARYEQYF.

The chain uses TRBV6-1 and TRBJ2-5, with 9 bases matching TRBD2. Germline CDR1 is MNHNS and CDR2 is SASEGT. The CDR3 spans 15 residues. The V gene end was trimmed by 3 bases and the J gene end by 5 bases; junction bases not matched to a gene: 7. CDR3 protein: CASSDLASGEETQYF. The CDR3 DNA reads TGTGCCAGCAGTGATTTAGCTAGCGGGGAGGAGACCCAGTACTTC.

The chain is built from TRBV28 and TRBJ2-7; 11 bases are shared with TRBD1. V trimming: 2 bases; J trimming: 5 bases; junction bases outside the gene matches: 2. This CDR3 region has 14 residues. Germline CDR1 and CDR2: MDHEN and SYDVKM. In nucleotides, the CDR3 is TGTGCCAGCAGTTTAGGACAGGGGGCCCACGAGCAGTACTTC. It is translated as CASSLGQGAHEQYF.

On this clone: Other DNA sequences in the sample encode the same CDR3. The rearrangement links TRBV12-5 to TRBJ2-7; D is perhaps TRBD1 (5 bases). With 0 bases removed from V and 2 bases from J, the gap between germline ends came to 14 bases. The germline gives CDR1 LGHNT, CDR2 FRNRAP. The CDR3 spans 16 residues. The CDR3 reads CASGLVQTVAAYEQYF. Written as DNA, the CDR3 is TGTGCTAGTGGTTTGGTACAGACAGTCGCGGCCTACGAGCAGTACTTC.

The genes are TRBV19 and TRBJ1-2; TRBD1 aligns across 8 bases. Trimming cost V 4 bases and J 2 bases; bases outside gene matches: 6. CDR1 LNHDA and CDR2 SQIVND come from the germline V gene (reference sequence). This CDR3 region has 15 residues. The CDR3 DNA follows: TGTGCCAGTAGTAACCGACAGGGGTTAAACTATGGCTACACCTTC. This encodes CASSNRQGLNYGYTF.

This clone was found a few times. CDR3 sequence reads: CASSGGGLQPQHF. The DNA of the CDR3 is TGTGCCAGCAGTGGTGGGGGCCTACAGCCCCAGCATTTT. The chain is built from TRBV27 and TRBJ1-5; D may be TRBD1 (6 bases). Germline CDR1 MNHEY, CDR2 SMNVEV (reference sequence). Trimming removed 5 bases from V and 7 bases from J, with 12 bases in between. CDR3 length equals 13 residues.

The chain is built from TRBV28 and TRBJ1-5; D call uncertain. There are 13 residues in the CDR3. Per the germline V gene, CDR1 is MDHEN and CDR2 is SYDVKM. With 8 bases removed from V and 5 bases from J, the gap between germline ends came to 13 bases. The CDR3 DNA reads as TGTGCCAGCTCGCGTCGCGAAGATCAGCCCCAGCATTTT. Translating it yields CASSRREDQPQHF.